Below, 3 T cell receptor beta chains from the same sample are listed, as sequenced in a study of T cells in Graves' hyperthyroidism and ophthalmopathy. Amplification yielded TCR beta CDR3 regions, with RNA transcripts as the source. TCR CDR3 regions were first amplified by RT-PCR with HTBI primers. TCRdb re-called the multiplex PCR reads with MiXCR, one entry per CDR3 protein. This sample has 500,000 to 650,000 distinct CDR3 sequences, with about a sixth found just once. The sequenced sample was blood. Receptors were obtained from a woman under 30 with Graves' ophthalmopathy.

This chain's CDR3 is CATSDLRATEGLYF. The DNA for the CDR3 is TGTGCCACCAGTGATTTACGGGCGACGGAAGGTCTGTACTTC. The chain recombines TRBV24-1 with TRBJ2-4; D unresolved. The germline V gene encodes CDR1 KGHDR and CDR2 SFDVKD. Trimming removed 1 base from V and 15 bases from J, with 18 bases in between. This CDR3 has 14 residues.

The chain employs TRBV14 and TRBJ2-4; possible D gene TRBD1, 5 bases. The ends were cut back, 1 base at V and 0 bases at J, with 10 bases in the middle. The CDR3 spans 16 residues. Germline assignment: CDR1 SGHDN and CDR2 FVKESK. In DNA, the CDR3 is TGTGCCAGCAGCCAAGCAGGGTTACTAGCCAAAAACATTCAGTACTTC. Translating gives CASSQAGLLAKNIQYF.

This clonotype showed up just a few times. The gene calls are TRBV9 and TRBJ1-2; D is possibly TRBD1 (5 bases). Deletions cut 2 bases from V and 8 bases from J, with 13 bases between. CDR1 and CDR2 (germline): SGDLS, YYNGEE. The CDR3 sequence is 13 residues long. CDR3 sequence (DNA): TGTGCCAGCAGCGTGGGCAGCCAGGGCGGCTACACCTTC. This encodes CASSVGSQGGYTF. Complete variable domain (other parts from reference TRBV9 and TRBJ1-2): DSGVTQTPKHLITATGQRVTLRCSPRSGDLSVYWYQQSLDQGLQFLIQYYNGEERAKGNILERFSAQQFPDLHSELNLSSLELGDSALYFCASSVGSQGGYTFGSGTRLTVV.